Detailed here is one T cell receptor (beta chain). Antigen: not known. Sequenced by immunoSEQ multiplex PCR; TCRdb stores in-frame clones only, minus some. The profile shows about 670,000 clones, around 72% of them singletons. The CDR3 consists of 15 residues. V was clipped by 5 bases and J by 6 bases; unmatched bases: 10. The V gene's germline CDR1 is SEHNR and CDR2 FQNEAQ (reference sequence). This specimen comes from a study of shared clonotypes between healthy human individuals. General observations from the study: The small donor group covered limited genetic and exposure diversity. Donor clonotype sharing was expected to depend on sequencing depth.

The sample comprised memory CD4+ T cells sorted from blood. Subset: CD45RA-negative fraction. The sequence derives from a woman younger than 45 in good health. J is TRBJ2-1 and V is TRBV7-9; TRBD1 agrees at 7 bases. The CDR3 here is CASSAGGQSLNEQFF. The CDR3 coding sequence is TGTGCCAGCAGCGCAGGGGGACAGAGTCTCAATGAGCAGTTCTTC.